This T cell receptor beta chain was documented in a study of spatial heterogeneity in lung cancer. Study at large: The study consistently detected more beta-chain than alpha-chain sequences.

Findings and caveats of the study: Tumor mutation counts were tracked by expanded intratumoral alpha and beta TCR counts.

Using its own MiXCR run on the 5' RACE reads, TCRdb lists one record per CDR3 protein. The table has 14,000 or so distinct CDR3 sequences, over 3.5% seen once. This clonotype was counted many times. Its antigen is undetermined. The time point here: sample taken at primary tumor resection. A total of approximately 70 untreated early-stage non-small cell lung cancer patients served as donors. V dropped 6 bases and J dropped 3; count of bases not matched to a gene: 8. The CDR3 extends over 15 amino acids. The sample in question was lung tumor tissue, obtained at surgery. This TCR was sampled from a female donor with early-stage non-small cell lung cancer. V and J are TRBV12-3 or TRBV12-4 and TRBJ1-5; TRBD1 matches at 7 bases. As DNA, the CDR3 is TGTGCCAGCAGGGAACAGGGGACGGCCAATCAGCCCCAGCATTTT. This codes for CASREQGTANQPQHF.